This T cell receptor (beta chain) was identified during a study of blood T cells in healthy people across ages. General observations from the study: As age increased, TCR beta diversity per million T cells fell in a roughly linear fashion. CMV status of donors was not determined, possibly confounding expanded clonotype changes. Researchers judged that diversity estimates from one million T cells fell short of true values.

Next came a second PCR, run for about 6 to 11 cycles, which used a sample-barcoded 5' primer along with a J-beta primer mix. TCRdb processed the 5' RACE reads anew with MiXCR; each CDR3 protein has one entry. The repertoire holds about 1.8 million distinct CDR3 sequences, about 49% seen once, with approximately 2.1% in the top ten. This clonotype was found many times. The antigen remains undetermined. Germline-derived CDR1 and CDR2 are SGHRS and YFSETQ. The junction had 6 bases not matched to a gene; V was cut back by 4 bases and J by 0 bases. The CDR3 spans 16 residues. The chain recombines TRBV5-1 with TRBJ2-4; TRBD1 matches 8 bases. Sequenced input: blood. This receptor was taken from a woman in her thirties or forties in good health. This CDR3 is CASSLGQGQAKNIQYF. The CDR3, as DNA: TGCGCCAGCAGCCTTGGACAGGGACAAGCCAAAAACATTCAGTACTTC.